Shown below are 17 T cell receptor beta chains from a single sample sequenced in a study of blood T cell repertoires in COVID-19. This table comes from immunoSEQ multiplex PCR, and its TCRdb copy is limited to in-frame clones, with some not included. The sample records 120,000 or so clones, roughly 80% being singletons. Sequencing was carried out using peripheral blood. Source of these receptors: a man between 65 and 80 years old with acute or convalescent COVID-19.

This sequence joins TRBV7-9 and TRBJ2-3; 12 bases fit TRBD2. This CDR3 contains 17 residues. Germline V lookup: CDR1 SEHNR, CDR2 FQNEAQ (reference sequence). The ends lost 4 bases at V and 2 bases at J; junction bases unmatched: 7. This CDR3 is CASSSGLAGTYTDTQYF. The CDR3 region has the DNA TGTGCCAGCAGCTCCGGACTAGCGGGGACCTACACAGATACGCAGTATTTT.

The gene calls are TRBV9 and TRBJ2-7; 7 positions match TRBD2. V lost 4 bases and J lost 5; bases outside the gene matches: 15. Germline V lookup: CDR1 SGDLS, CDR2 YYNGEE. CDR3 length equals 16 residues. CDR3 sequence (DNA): TGTGCCAGCAGCCTCACGGCTGGGGGAGGGCGCCACGAGCAGTACTTC. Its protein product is CASSLTAGGGRHEQYF. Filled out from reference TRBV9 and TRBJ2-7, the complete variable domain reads DSGVTQTPKHLITATGQRVTLRCSPRSGDLSVYWYQQSLDQGLQFLIQYYNGEERAKGNILERFSAQQFPDLHSELNLSSLELGDSALYFCASSLTAGGGRHEQYFGPGTRLTVT.

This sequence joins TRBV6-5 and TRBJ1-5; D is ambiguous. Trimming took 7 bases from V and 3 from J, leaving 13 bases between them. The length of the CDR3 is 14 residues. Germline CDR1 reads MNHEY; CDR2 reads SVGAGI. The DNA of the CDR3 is TGTGCCAGCAAGCCGCGGGATAACAATCAGCCCCAGCATTTT. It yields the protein CASKPRDNNQPQHF.

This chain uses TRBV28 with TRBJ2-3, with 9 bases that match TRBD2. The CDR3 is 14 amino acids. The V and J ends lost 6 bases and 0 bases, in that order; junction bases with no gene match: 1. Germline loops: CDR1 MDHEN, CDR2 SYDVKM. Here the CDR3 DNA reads TGTGCCAGCAGCACTAGCGGGAGCACAGATACGCAGTATTTT. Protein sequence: CASSTSGSTDTQYF.

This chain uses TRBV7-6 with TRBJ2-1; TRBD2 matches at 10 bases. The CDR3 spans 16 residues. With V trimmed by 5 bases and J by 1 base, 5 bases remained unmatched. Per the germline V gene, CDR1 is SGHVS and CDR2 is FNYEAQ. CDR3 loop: CASSTILAGSYNEQFF. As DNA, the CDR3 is TGTGCCAGCAGCACGATACTAGCGGGGTCCTACAATGAGCAGTTCTTC.

CDR3 sequence: CASSFGGGHMTDTQYF. The CDR3 region has the DNA TGTGCCAGCAGCTTCGGGGGGGGACACATGACAGATACGCAGTATTTT. V usage is TRBV21-1 and J usage is TRBJ2-3; the D segment call TRBD2 is taken from the table without a DNA check. TRBV21-1 is a pseudogene segment. This CDR3 region has 16 residues.

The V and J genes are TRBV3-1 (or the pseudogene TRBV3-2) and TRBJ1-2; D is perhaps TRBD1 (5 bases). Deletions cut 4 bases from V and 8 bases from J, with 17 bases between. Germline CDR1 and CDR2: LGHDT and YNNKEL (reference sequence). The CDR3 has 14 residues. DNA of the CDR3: TGTGCCAGCAGCCCCCTTTCCCAGGGAATGGGCTACACCTTC. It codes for CASSPLSQGMGYTF.

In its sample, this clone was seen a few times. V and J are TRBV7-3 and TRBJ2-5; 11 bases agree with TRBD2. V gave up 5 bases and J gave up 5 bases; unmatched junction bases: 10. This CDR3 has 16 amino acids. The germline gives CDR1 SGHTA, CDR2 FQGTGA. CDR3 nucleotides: TGTGCCAGCAGCCCCGGGACTAGCGGTCCAGTGGAGACCCAGTACTTC. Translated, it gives CASSPGTSGPVETQYF.

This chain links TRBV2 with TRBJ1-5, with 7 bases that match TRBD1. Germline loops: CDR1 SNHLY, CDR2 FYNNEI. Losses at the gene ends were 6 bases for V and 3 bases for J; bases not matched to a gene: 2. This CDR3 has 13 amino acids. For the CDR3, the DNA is TGTGCCAGCAGGACAGGGCTCAATCAGCCCCAGCATTTT. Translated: CASRTGLNQPQHF.

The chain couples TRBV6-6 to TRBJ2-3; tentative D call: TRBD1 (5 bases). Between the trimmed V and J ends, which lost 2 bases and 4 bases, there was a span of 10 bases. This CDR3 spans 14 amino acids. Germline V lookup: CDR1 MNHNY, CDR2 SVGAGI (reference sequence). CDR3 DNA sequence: TGTGCCAGCAGTTACCCTGGGGCGGCAGATACGCAGTATTTT. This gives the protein CASSYPGAADTQYF.

The CDR3 DNA is TGTGCCAGTAGCCCGACACGCCGCTCCTACAATGAGCAGTTCTTC. Translated: CASSPTRRSYNEQFF. The chain has TRBV19 and TRBJ2-1; D unresolved. CDR3 length: 15 residues. The germline gives CDR1 LNHDA, CDR2 SQIVND (reference sequence). Trimming shortened V by 6 bases and J by 0 bases, and 12 bases separated the two germline ends.

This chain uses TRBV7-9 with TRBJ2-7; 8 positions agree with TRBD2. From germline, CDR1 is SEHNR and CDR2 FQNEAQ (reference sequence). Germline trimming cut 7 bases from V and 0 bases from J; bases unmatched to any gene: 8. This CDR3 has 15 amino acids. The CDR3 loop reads CASTLTGGASYEQYF. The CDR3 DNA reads TGTGCCAGCACCCTAACCGGGGGGGCCTCCTACGAGCAGTACTTC.

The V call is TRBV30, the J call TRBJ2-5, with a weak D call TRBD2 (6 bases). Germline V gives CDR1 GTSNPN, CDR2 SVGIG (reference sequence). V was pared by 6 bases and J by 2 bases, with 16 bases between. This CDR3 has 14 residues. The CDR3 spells CACHAGKLQETQYF. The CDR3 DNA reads TGTGCCTGCCATGCGGGAAAGCTGCAAGAGACCCAGTACTTC. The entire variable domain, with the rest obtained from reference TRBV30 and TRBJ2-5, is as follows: SQTIHQWPATLVQPVGSPLSLECTVEGTSNPNLYWYRQAAGRGLQLLFYSVGIGQISSEVPQNLSASRPQDRQFILSSKKLLLSDSGFYLCACHAGKLQETQYFGPGTRLLVL.

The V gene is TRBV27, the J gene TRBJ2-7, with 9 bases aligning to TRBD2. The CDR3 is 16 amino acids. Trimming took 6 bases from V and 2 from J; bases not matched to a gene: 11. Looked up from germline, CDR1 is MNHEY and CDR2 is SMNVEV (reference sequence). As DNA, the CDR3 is TGTGCCAGCAGCGCTACCGTTGCTAGCGGGACCTACGAGCAGTACTTC. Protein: CASSATVASGTYEQYF.

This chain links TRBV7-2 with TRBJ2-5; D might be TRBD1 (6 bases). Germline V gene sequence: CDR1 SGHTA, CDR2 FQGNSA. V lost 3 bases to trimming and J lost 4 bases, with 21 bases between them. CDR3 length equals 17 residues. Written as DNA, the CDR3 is TGTGCCAGCAGCTTTGGGGGCGCGAGGGGATCTGGAGAGACCCAGTACTTC. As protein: CASSFGGARGSGETQYF.

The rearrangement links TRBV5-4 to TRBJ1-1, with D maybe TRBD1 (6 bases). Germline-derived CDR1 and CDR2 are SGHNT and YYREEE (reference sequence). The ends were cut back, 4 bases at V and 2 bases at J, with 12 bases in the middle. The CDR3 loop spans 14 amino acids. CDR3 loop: CASSVRDTNTEAFF. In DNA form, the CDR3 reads TGTGCCAGCAGCGTCCGGGACACCAACACTGAAGCTTTCTTT. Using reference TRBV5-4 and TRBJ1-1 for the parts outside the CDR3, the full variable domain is ETGVTQSPTHLIKTRGQQVTLRCSSQSGHNTVSWYQQALGQGPQFIFQYYREEENGRGNFPPRFSGLQFPNYSSELNVNALELDDSALYLCASSVRDTNTEAFFGQGTRLTVV.

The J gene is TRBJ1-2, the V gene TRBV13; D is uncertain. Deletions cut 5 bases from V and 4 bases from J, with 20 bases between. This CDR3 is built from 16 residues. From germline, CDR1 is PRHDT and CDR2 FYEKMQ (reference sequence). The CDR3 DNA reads TGTGCCAGCAGCCCCTACGTTACTGCGAGGGCCTATGGCTACACCTTC. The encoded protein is CASSPYVTARAYGYTF.